This T cell receptor (beta chain) is from a study of T-cell reconstitution after alpha-beta-depleted transplantation in children. Whole-study findings and limits: Diversity of TCRbeta at day 60 was high in some patients, arising from surviving recipient T cells and thymic progenitors.

The table lists this clonotype with many counts. Antigen specificity is unknown. Unique molecular identifiers were incorporated during preparation of the TCRbeta library. Via MiXCR, TCRdb re-called the PCR reads, giving one row per CDR3 protein. The sample holds about 490,000 distinct CDR3 sequences; about 10% are singletons and the top ten take around 2.2%. The CDR3 sequence is 11 residues long. Trimming cost V 4 bases and J 11 bases, with 10 bases left between them. Per germline, CDR1 SGHTA and CDR2 FQGNSA. The chain recombines TRBV7-2 with TRBJ2-3; D remains unclear. This specimen consisted of PBMCs, obtained before TCRalphabeta/CD19-depleted stem cell transplant. The source is a child aged 2-9 years with inherited bone marrow failure, due to receive a stem cell transplant. The CDR3 region has the DNA TGTGCCAGCAGCTCGTCCCTGGGGCAGTATTTT. This translates into CASSSSLGQYF.